The clone carrying this T cell receptor (beta chain) has just a few counts. One entry per CDR3 protein, called by TCRdb with MiXCR from the 5' RACE reads. The sample yields roughly 480,000 distinct CDR3 sequences, roughly 25% seen once. These data belong to a study of T-cell memory formation after mild COVID-19. This CDR3 is 19 amino acids long. CDR1 is SGHVS, CDR2 FNYEAQ, per germline. Trimming took off 5 bases at V and 0 bases at J, with 20 bases between the two ends. The sample comprised PBMCs or a T cell subset sorted from them (not recorded which). V and J are TRBV7-6 and TRBJ2-6; possibly TRBD1 for D (5 bases). The origin of this receptor is an adult woman who had mild COVID-19 (a few samples of this study predate the infection). Cell type and time point are not known. CDR3 in DNA: TGTGCCAGCAGCCTAGTCCTAAGGGGCAGTACCTCTGGGGCCAACGTCCTGACTTTC. This codes for CASSLVLRGSTSGANVLTF.